This entry features one TCR beta chain sequence. CDR3 regions of TCR beta were amplified from RNA transcripts. In the first round, RT-PCR was carried out with HTBI primers, and a multiplex PCR formed the second round. Using its own MiXCR run on the multiplex PCR reads, TCRdb lists one record per CDR3 protein. The sample contains 360,000 or so distinct CDR3 sequences, about 18% of which appear only once. The sample is drawn from a study of Graves' ophthalmopathy and Graves' hyperthyroidism. This CDR3 has 14 amino acids. The ends were cut back, 7 bases at V and 7 bases at J, with 19 bases in the middle.

The chain is built from TRBV12-3 or TRBV12-4 and TRBJ1-2, with TRBD1 as a possible D gene (5 bases). The clonotype comes from a woman under 30 with Graves' ophthalmopathy. The sequencing input was peripheral blood. The CDR3 DNA follows: TGTGCCAGCACCAAGAGCCAGGGTAGCCTTGGCTACACCTTC. This gives the protein CASTKSQGSLGYTF.